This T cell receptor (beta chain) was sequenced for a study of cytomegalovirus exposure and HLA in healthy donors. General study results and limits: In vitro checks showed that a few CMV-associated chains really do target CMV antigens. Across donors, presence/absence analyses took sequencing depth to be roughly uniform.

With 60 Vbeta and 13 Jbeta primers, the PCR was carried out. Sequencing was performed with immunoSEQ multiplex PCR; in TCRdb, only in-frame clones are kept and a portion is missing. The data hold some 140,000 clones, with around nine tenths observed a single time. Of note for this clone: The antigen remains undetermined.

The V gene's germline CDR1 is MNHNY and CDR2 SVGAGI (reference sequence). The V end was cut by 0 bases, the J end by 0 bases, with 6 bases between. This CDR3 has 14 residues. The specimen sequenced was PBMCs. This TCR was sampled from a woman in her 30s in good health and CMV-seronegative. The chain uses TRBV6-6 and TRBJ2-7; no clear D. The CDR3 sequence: CASSYSTTSYEQYF. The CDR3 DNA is TGTGCCAGCAGTTACTCAACTACCTCCTACGAGCAGTACTTC.